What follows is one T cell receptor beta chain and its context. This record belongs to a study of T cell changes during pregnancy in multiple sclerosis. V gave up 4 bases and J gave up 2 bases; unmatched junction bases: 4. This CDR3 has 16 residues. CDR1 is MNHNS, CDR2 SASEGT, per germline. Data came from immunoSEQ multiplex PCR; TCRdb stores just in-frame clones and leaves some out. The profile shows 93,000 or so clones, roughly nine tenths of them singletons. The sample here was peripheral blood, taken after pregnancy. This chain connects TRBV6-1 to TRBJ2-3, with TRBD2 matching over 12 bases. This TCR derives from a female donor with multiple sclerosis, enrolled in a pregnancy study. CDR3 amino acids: CASSGRTSGDTDTQYF. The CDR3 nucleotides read TGTGCCAGCAGTGGTCGGACTAGCGGGGACACAGATACGCAGTATTTT.